A single sample gave rise to the 16 T cell receptor beta chains below, sequenced in a study of T cells in Graves' hyperthyroidism and ophthalmopathy. Amplification yielded TCR beta CDR3 regions, with RNA transcripts as the source. A first-round RT-PCR of the TCR CDR3 used the HTBI primer set. TCRdb independently ran MiXCR on the multiplex PCR reads; one entry per CDR3 protein. The profile shows 540,000 or so distinct CDR3 sequences, 15% to 18% of them singletons. Source material: blood. The receptors here all came from a woman younger than 45 with Graves' hyperthyroidism.

This clonotype was counted a few times. V and J are TRBV29-1 and TRBJ1-1; D not resolved. V gave up 1 base and J gave up 5 bases, with 11 bases separating them. This CDR3 has 13 residues. Germline loops: CDR1 SQVTM, CDR2 ANQGSEA. The CDR3 coding sequence is TGCAGCGTTGAAGGGGTTTTTCGGACTGAAGCTTTCTTT. It specifies CSVEGVFRTEAFF.

This clonotype has a count of ten or more. V gene TRBV20-1 combines with J gene TRBJ2-1; 8 bases map to TRBD1. This CDR3 has 14 residues. V gave up 6 bases and J gave up 4 bases; unmatched junction bases: 8. Germline-derived CDR1 and CDR2 are DFQATT and SNEGSKA (reference sequence). The CDR3 DNA is TGCAGTGCGAATGGACAGGGCGTTTACAATGAGCAGTTCTTC. As protein: CSANGQGVYNEQFF.

As concerns this clonotype: Mismatch with germline at one junction end may stem from a read error. The gene calls are TRBV10-3 and TRBJ2-2; TRBD2 aligns across 8 bases. This CDR3 has 14 amino acids. Germline assignment: CDR1 ENHRY and CDR2 SYGVKD. The CDR3: CAILSGSGTGELLF. CDR3 nucleotide sequence: TGTGCCATCCTCAGCGGGAGTGGCACCGGGGAGCTGCTTTTT.

This clonotype was seen ten or more times. The V call is TRBV7-2, the J call TRBJ2-5, with D unresolved. Germline CDR1 is SGHTA and CDR2 is FQGNSA. Between the trimmed V and J ends, which lost 5 bases and 6 bases, there was a span of 13 bases. The CDR3 is made up of 13 amino acids. The DNA of the CDR3 is TGTGCCAGCAGCGTAGACTGGAGAAAGACCCAGTACTTC. It encodes CASSVDWRKTQYF.

The V call is TRBV29-1, the J call TRBJ2-7; TRBD1 matches at 9 bases. Trimming took 4 bases from V and 2 from J; bases not matched to a gene: 3. This CDR3 is built from 13 residues. Germline CDR1 is SQVTM and CDR2 is ANQGSEA. For the CDR3, the DNA is TGCAGCGTTGCCCGGGACAGGGCCTACGAGCAGTACTTC. This codes for CSVARDRAYEQYF.

The V and J genes are TRBV19 and TRBJ2-3, with TRBD1 matching over 7 bases. V was clipped by 3 bases and J by 2 bases; unmatched bases: 5. CDR1 LNHDA and CDR2 SQIVND come from the germline V gene (reference sequence). The CDR3 contains 15 residues. CDR3 DNA sequence: TGTGCCAGTAGTATCCCGGACAGGATCACAGATACGCAGTATTTT. As protein: CASSIPDRITDTQYF.

This clonotype was seen repeatedly, ten times or more. The chain employs TRBV27 and TRBJ1-1; D is possibly TRBD1 (5 bases). Looked up from germline, CDR1 is MNHEY and CDR2 is SMNVEV (reference sequence). The CDR3 loop spans 15 amino acids. The V end was cut by 7 bases, the J end by 0 bases, with 15 bases between. The CDR3 region is CASKAGVFVNTEAFF. The CDR3 DNA follows: TGTGCCAGCAAGGCGGGGGTTTTTGTGAACACTGAAGCTTTCTTT.

This clonotype was detected ten times or more. The genes are TRBV20-1 and TRBJ2-1; TRBD2 matches 7 bases. Trimming at V came to 3 bases and at J to 4 bases, leaving 6 bases not matched to a gene. The CDR3 totals 14 residues. CDR1 is DFQATT and CDR2 is SNEGSKA in the germline V gene (reference sequence). CDR3 sequence (DNA): TGCAGTGCTAGCCGGGCGGGAGTTTACAATGAGCAGTTCTTC. Translating it yields CSASRAGVYNEQFF.

On this clonotype: A single base separates this from a much larger clone, so it may be a read error. V gene TRBV30 combines with J gene TRBJ2-7; 9 bases match TRBD1. The ends lost 8 bases at V and 1 base at J; junction bases unmatched: 6. The CDR3 runs to 13 residues. Looked up from germline, CDR1 is GTSNPN and CDR2 is SVGIG (reference sequence). CDR3 protein: CATEQGASYEQYF. The CDR3 nucleotides read TGTGCCACGGAACAGGGGGCTTCCTACGAGCAGTACTTC.

In its sample, this clonotype was seen many times. The chain recombines TRBV28 with TRBJ2-2, with D unresolved. The germline V gene has CDR1 MDHEN and CDR2 SYDVKM. Trimming stripped 8 bases from V and 2 bases from J, with 15 bases between. The CDR3 runs to 15 residues. CDR3 sequence: CASLPRGRNTGELFF. The CDR3 DNA reads TGTGCCAGCCTGCCGCGAGGACGAAACACCGGGGAGCTGTTTTTT.

There are many counts of this clonotype. The chain couples TRBV28 to TRBJ1-5; 7 bases are shared with TRBD1. Germline CDR1 MDHEN, CDR2 SYDVKM. V lost 3 bases, J lost 7 bases, and 6 bases stayed unmatched. The CDR3 length is 14 residues. The CDR3 DNA reads as TGTGCCAGCAGTTTTCGCGAAGGGGGCCAGCCCCAGCATTTT. Translating it yields CASSFREGGQPQHF.

The chain joins TRBV5-4 to TRBJ2-5; D gene uncertain. The CDR3 totals 13 residues. Trimming removed 6 bases at V and 7 bases at J, with 16 bases between. CDR1 is SGHNT, CDR2 YYREEE, per germline (reference sequence). Written as DNA, the CDR3 is TGTGCCAGCACTGCCGCTCAGGAAGCGACCCAGTACTTC. Its translation is CASTAAQEATQYF.

This clonotype was counted many times. The chain joins TRBV2 to TRBJ2-7; maybe TRBD2 (5 bases). CDR1 and CDR2 (germline): SNHLY, FYNNEI. The CDR3 is 12 residues long. V lost 6 bases and J 0 bases, leaving 6 bases between the germline ends. The CDR3 sequence: CASRGLSYEQYF. CDR3 nucleotides: TGTGCCAGCAGAGGACTCTCCTACGAGCAGTACTTC.

This clonotype was counted only a few times. One end of the junction is discordant with germline, which a read error may explain. The V call is TRBV5-4, the J call TRBJ2-2; weak D call: TRBD2 (6 bases). CDR1 is SGHNT and CDR2 is YYREEE in the germline V gene (reference sequence). The CDR3 is 13 amino acids. This CDR3 is CSSTAAGTGELFF. CDR3 sequence (DNA): TGTTCCAGCACCGCAGCGGGTACCGGGGAGCTGTTTTTT.

This clonotype came up many times. V is TRBV5-1 and J is TRBJ2-3; 14 positions match TRBD2. The CDR3 runs 18 residues. The germline CDR1 and CDR2 sequences are SGHRS and YFSETQ. The V gene end was trimmed by 3 bases and the J gene end by 1 base; junction bases not matched to a gene: 7. DNA of the CDR3: TGCGCCAGCAGCTCCGGGACTAGCGGGAGAGTTGGCACAGATACGCAGTATTTT. Protein: CASSSGTSGRVGTDTQYF.

The chain combines TRBV29-1 with TRBJ2-7; tentatively, D is TRBD1 (5 bases). Trimming took off 1 base at V and 2 bases at J, with 6 bases between the two ends. Germline loops: CDR1 SQVTM, CDR2 ANQGSEA. The CDR3 contains 12 residues. CDR3 DNA sequence: TGCAGCGTTGAAGGCAGGGCCTACGAGCAGTACTTC. Translated: CSVEGRAYEQYF.